This T cell receptor (beta chain) came from a study of early T cells in non-severe SARS-CoV-2 infection (dated by TCRdb to 2020 to 2022). As for the study more broadly: Because TCR sequencing relied on bulk RNA taken from unsorted whole blood, pairing of alpha and beta chains was not possible.

Study-level results and caveats: VDJdb matching was skewed toward anti-spike CD8 responses, so virus-specific expansions were likely underestimated and private and CD4 specificities were missed.

Per the germline V gene (reference sequence), SGHNT is the CDR1 and YYREEE is the CDR2. The trim is 3 bases for V and 4 bases for J, with a gap of 5 bases between the germline ends. The CDR3 covers 12 residues, taking in both the cysteine and the phenylalanine. Only the CDR3 part of the read is kept: 36 bases, read in frame from the first base. The library was produced with 5' RACE. Sequenced on a NextSeq 500. In the TCR library protocol, unique molecular identifiers were attached to individual cDNA molecules to correct for PCR bias and sequencing error. TCR alpha and beta chains were both sequenced, and the abundances of alpha and beta sequences in each sample were closely correlated with each other. Concerning the study's data processing: Decombinator V4 was used to perform V gene, J gene and CDR3 annotation of TCR sequences. Expanded TCRs were defined as changing significantly between any two time points under a Poisson model with p below 0.0001. TCR abundances were normalised to the total number of TCRs sequenced per sample and were expressed as counts per million. TRAV1-2 paired with TRAJ12, TRAJ20 or TRAJ33 defined MAIT TCRs, while TRAV10 paired with TRAJ18 defined iNKT TCRs. VDJdb, accessed on 1 November 2021, was searched for TCRs annotated for CMV, EBV and SARS-CoV-2, and TCRs annotated for more than one antigen were excluded. In-frame beta chains were kept once TCRdb had trimmed the public reads at Q25 with fastp and called clones with MiXCR. Identical CDR3 proteins give one entry, which carries the most common genes and DNA. TCRdb, rather than the study authors, made the V and J calls. This sample has some 61,000 distinct CDR3 sequences in its table, and about a tenth of those were observed once. The biggest ten clones account for less than 25% of the sample.

The sample holds many counts of this clonotype. This receptor's antigen is unknown. Qualities for individual bases were not recorded, and no much larger clone is one base off. This was a case-control study nested in a cohort of healthcare workers in London, UK, who had nasopharyngeal swab PCR tests and blood samples taken every week. Healthcare workers were enrolled in the week of the UK lockdown, from 23 to 31 March 2020, and were followed every week for up to roughly 15 weeks. Specimen: whole blood. The V and J genes are TRBV5-4 and TRBJ1-5; the D gene is unclear. The receptor comes from an adult who was a healthcare worker with PCR-confirmed SARS-CoV-2 infection or an uninfected control (not recorded which). The CDR3 has the sequence CASSSPNQPQHF. At the DNA level, the sequence is TGTGCCAGCAGCTCCCCGAATCAGCCCCAGCATTTT. Beyond the CDR3, the reference TRBV5-4 and TRBJ1-5 genes provide the residues; the full variable domain reads: ETGVTQSPTHLIKTRGQQVTLRCSSQSGHNTVSWYQQALGQGPQFIFQYYREEENGRGNFPPRFSGLQFPNYSSELNVNALELDDSALYLCASSSPNQPQHFGDGTRLSIL.